The TCR beta chain described here comes from a study of post-analysis software for immune sequencing data. TCR beta cDNA libraries had unique molecular identifiers. TCRdb passed the PCR reads through MiXCR, listing each CDR3 protein once. This table holds fewer than 850,000 distinct CDR3 sequences, approximately 44% found once. This clonotype appeared a few times. The source of this sequence is a girl aged 5 to 17 with multiple sclerosis. The sequencing input was blood.

The CDR3 region is CASSYPPTGRSPYEQYF. The CDR3 bases are TGTGCCAGCAGTTACCCCCCCACCGGCCGATCACCCTACGAGCAGTACTTC. The chain carries TRBV6-6 and TRBJ2-7; D is ambiguous. The CDR3 is 17 amino acids. Germline assignment: CDR1 MNHNY and CDR2 SVGAGI (reference sequence). Trimming took 2 bases from V and 2 from J, leaving 19 bases between them.